These 22 T cell receptor beta chains share one sample of origin, sequenced in a study of blood T cells in healthy people across ages. With a J-beta primer mix and a sample-barcoded 5' primer, a second PCR ran about 7 to 12 cycles. TCRdb redid the calling of the 5' RACE reads with MiXCR, one entry per CDR3 protein. The table shows around 600,000 distinct CDR3 sequences, with roughly 48% occurring only once. Sequencing was done on a sample of blood. These receptors all come from a man of 80 years or more in good health.

The chain combines TRBV6-5 with TRBJ2-7; the D gene is possibly TRBD2 (6 bases). Germline CDR1 MNHEY, CDR2 SVGAGI. The CDR3 covers 13 residues. Between the trimmed V and J ends, which lost 6 bases and 3 bases, there was a span of 12 bases. For the CDR3, the DNA is TGTGCCAGCAGGCGGGACTTGGACTACGAGCAGTACTTC. Its translation is CASRRDLDYEQYF.

This clonotype was observed at least ten times. The rearrangement uses TRBV6-6 and TRBJ2-3; D uncertain. V lost 2 bases and J lost 3, with 3 bases in between. Germline-derived CDR1 and CDR2 are MNHNY and SVGAGI (reference sequence). The CDR3 loop spans 12 amino acids. This CDR3 reads CASSYGTDTQYF. The CDR3 coding sequence is TGTGCCAGCAGTTACGGGACAGATACGCAGTATTTT.

V and J are TRBV6-2 or TRBV6-3 and TRBJ2-7; the D is unclear. The germline V gene encodes CDR1 MNHEY and CDR2 SVGEGT. Trimming removed 0 bases from V and 9 bases from J, with 12 bases in between. The CDR3 length is 13 residues. CDR3 amino acids: CASSYSGPLGQYF. The CDR3 DNA follows: TGTGCCAGCAGTTACTCGGGCCCTCTCGGGCAGTACTTC.

CDR3 region: CASSSRVSAGERYEQYF. CDR3 in DNA: TGTGCCAGCAGCTCCCGAGTGTCGGCGGGAGAACGATACGAGCAGTACTTC. The chain carries TRBV7-9 and TRBJ2-7, with TRBD2 matching over 7 bases. The V gene end was trimmed by 4 bases and the J gene end by 4 bases; junction bases not matched to a gene: 16. Germline lookup yields CDR1 SEHNR and CDR2 FQNEAQ (reference sequence). CDR3 length equals 17 residues.

The chain combines TRBV6-6 with TRBJ2-4; no firm D call. There are 13 residues in the CDR3. Trimming took 6 bases from V and 13 from J, leaving 19 bases between them. The germline CDR1 and CDR2 sequences are MNHNY and SVGAGI (reference sequence). The CDR3 nucleotides are TGTGCCAGCAGCTCCGGGCCAGACGTACGGCAGTACTTC. This translates into CASSSGPDVRQYF.

The CDR3 region has the DNA TGCGCCAGCAGCTTGGCCCCGGGAGCCGAACAGCCCCAGCATTTT. It codes for CASSLAPGAEQPQHF. This sequence joins TRBV5-1 and TRBJ1-5, with D uncertain. Germline V gives CDR1 SGHRS, CDR2 YFSETQ. The CDR3 sequence is 15 residues long. The ends were cut back, 0 bases at V and 7 bases at J, with 14 bases in the middle.

The V call is TRBV20-1, the J call TRBJ2-1, with D hard to call. The V end was cut by 3 bases, the J end by 4 bases, with 7 bases between. The CDR3 runs to 12 residues. The germline V gene encodes CDR1 DFQATT and CDR2 SNEGSKA (reference sequence). Written as DNA, the CDR3 is TGCAGTGCTAGGCGACCATACAATGAGCAGTTCTTC. Translation: CSARRPYNEQFF.

This clonotype was counted a few times. The rearrangement links TRBV12-3 or TRBV12-4 to TRBJ1-5, with no clear D. The CDR3 contains 13 residues. V shed 4 bases and J shed 5 bases, with 9 bases lying between them. The CDR3 DNA reads as TGTGCCAGCAGTTCCCCCCCCGATCAGCCCCAGCATTTT. This codes for CASSSPPDQPQHF.

The chain is built from TRBV4-2 and TRBJ2-7; the D gene is possibly TRBD1 (7 bases). V gave up 0 bases and J gave up 2 bases, with 14 bases separating them. CDR1 is LGHNA, CDR2 YNFKEQ, per germline. The CDR3 spans 16 residues. CDR3 bases: TGTGCCAGCAGCCAAGATGCGGCAGGGGGGACCTACGAGCAGTACTTC. This translates into CASSQDAAGGTYEQYF.

V gene TRBV20-1 combines with J gene TRBJ1-6, with TRBD1 as a possible D gene (5 bases). Germline V CDR1 and CDR2: DFQATT, SNEGSKA (reference sequence). The V and J ends lost 1 base and 7 bases respectively, with 11 bases between them. This CDR3 region has 14 residues. CDR3 DNA: TGCAGTGCTAGAGGGTTCAGGGAGAATTCACCCCTCCACTTT. This codes for CSARGFRENSPLHF.

There are a few counts of this clonotype. The rearrangement uses TRBV5-1 and TRBJ1-1, with D possibly being TRBD1 (5 bases). CDR3 length equals 14 residues. V was clipped by 0 bases and J by 5 bases, with 11 bases between them. The germline V gene has CDR1 SGHRS and CDR2 YFSETQ. This CDR3 reads CASSLEVGETEAFF. CDR3 DNA: TGCGCCAGCAGCTTGGAAGTAGGGGAAACTGAAGCTTTCTTT.

This clonotype was seen a few times. An end of the junction does not agree with germline; a read error may underlie this. The chain links TRBV7-9 to TRBJ2-6, with D uncertain. CDR1 is SEHNR, CDR2 FQNEAQ, per germline (reference sequence). The CDR3 has 14 residues. This CDR3 is CASSIGAGSNVLTF. The CDR3 DNA sequence: TGTGCCAGCAGCATAGGTGCTGGGTCCAACGTCCTGACTTTC. Filled out from reference TRBV7-9 and TRBJ2-6, the complete variable domain reads DTGVSQNPRHKITKRGQNVTFRCDPISEHNRLYWYRQTLGQGPEFLTYFQNEAQLEKSRLLSDRFSAERPKGSFSTLEIQRTEQGDSAMYLCASSIGAGSNVLTFGAGSRLTVL.

In this sample, this clonotype turned up many times. The chain recombines TRBV6-5 with TRBJ2-7; D is uncertain. This CDR3 has 15 amino acids. With 6 bases removed from V and 0 bases from J, the gap between germline ends came to 15 bases. Germline CDR1 is MNHEY and CDR2 is SVGAGI. The CDR3 is CASSLWSLHSYEQYF. DNA of the CDR3: TGTGCCAGCAGCCTGTGGAGTTTACACTCCTACGAGCAGTACTTC.

V is TRBV11-3 and J is TRBJ2-1; D may be TRBD1 or TRBD2 (7 bases each). V shed 5 bases and J shed 8 bases, with 19 bases lying between them. Per the germline V gene, CDR1 is SGHNT and CDR2 is YENEEA. This CDR3 contains 15 residues. The CDR3 loop is CASSALGGGWHEQFF. The CDR3, as DNA: TGTGCCAGCAGCGCCCTGGGAGGGGGCTGGCATGAGCAGTTCTTC.

The chain combines TRBV27 with TRBJ2-7; 9 bases are a match to TRBD1. The CDR3 runs to 16 residues. V dropped 6 bases and J dropped 4; count of bases not matched to a gene: 13. Per the germline V gene, CDR1 is MNHEY and CDR2 is SMNVEV (reference sequence). The CDR3 region is CASSIYRDRVRYEQYF. DNA for the CDR3: TGTGCCAGCAGCATTTACCGGGACAGGGTGAGGTACGAGCAGTACTTC.

In this sample, this clonotype turned up a few times. The chain combines TRBV4-3 with TRBJ1-2; the D is unclear. The CDR3 runs to 20 residues. With 0 bases removed from V and 4 bases from J, the gap between germline ends came to 27 bases. Germline V gene lookup returns CDR1 LGHNA and CDR2 YSLEER. The chain's CDR3 is CASSQDTPRTYPEGSYGYTF. The CDR3 DNA is TGCGCCAGCAGCCAAGATACCCCCCGTACATACCCTGAGGGTAGCTATGGCTACACCTTC.

The CDR3 DNA follows: TGTGCCACCAGCAGAGGGGTTGGATCCTACAATGAGCAGTACTTC. Its translation is CATSRGVGSYNEQYF. V usage is TRBV15 and J usage is TRBJ2-7; no reliable D call. V lost 1 base and J lost 7, with 17 bases in between. The CDR3 has 15 amino acids. Germline-derived CDR1 and CDR2 are LNHNV and YYDKDF (reference sequence). The full variable domain, rest sourced from reference TRBV15 and TRBJ2-7, is DAMVIQNPRYQVTQFGKPVTLSCSQTLNHNVMYWYQQKSSQAPKLLFHYYDKDFNNEADTPDNFQSRRPNTSFCFLDIRSPGLGDTAMYLCATSRGVGSYNEQYFGPGTRLTVT.

This clonotype occurred a few times. The V call is TRBV27, the J call TRBJ2-5; 7 positions agree with TRBD1. Germline values: CDR1 MNHEY, CDR2 SMNVEV (reference sequence). The ends lost 7 bases at V and 1 base at J; junction bases unmatched: 9. The CDR3 runs to 15 residues. The CDR3 here is CASKKGAPVQETQYF. The CDR3 nucleotides read TGTGCCAGCAAGAAGGGGGCTCCGGTCCAAGAGACCCAGTACTTC.

J is TRBJ2-1 and V is TRBV7-9; D gene uncertain. This CDR3 has 17 amino acids. CDR1 and CDR2 (germline): SEHNR, FQNEAQ (reference sequence). Trimming left V 2 bases short and J 13 bases short, with 27 bases between. The CDR3 region has the DNA TGTGCCAGCAGCTTAAGTCGTGGGTTGGGGATACCTCCTCGTCAGTTCTTC. The encoded protein is CASSLSRGLGIPPRQFF.

This chain joins TRBV7-2 and TRBJ2-4; 11 nucleotides align to TRBD2. The end of the DNA is better explained by TRBJ2-7, so the J call may be wrong. CDR1 SGHTA and CDR2 FQGNSA come from the germline V gene. The CDR3 is made up of 15 amino acids. The chain's CDR3 is CASSASGGYLYEQYF. CDR3 coding DNA: TGTGCCAGCAGTGCTAGCGGGGGGTACCTTTACGAGCAGTACTTC.

This chain connects TRBV4-3 to TRBJ2-7; D might be TRBD1 or TRBD2, each matching 5 bases. V dropped 1 base and J dropped 3 bases, with 16 bases sitting between them. Germline lookup yields CDR1 LGHNA and CDR2 YSLEER. The CDR3 is 16 residues long. The DNA for the CDR3 is TGCGCCAGCAGCCAAGGGTCACTAGGGGTCTACTACGAGCAGTACTTC. Translated: CASSQGSLGVYYEQYF.

The chain carries TRBV6-6 and TRBJ1-2; D gene uncertain. Germline V lookup: CDR1 MNHNY, CDR2 SVGAGI (reference sequence). V was shortened by 2 bases and J by 8 bases, with 12 bases between the two germline ends. CDR3 length equals 13 residues. CDR3 region: CASSYIDMEGYTF. The CDR3 DNA is TGTGCCAGCAGTTACATCGACATGGAAGGCTACACCTTC.